This T cell receptor beta chain was observed in a study of shared clonotypes between healthy human individuals (dated by TCRdb to 2020 to 2021). Looking at the study overall: Three men and a couple of women, aged 18 to 49 years, made up the cohort. For each donor, CD4 naive and CD4 memory were each run on three plates, CD8 naive on two plates, and CD8 memory on one plate. To increase sequencing depth and limit assay-specific biases, different laboratories used diverse techniques to prepare libraries and sequence TCR repertoires. Each donor's leukapheresis produced roughly between roughly 0.85 and 9 billion PBMCs. To estimate repertoire size and how much clonotypes are shared between individuals, the study performed deep sequencing of blood TCR repertoires from five healthy adults. Study-wide conclusions, independent of this receptor: Larger estimated clonotype richness was generally found for naive subsets than for memory subsets. About 5% of naive CD4, around 3.5% of naive CD8, approximately 2% of memory CD4, and 0.4% of memory CD8 clonotypes were shared across several donors. Rarefaction of sorted-subset datasets indicated incomplete sequencing despite the large sequencing depth. Because the study included a small number of donors, the genetic and exposure-history diversity represented was limited. Sampling was restricted to blood, and TCR repertoires in tissue are likely to differ from TCR repertoires in blood. Compared with non-shared clonotypes, the clonotypes found in all four sorted-subset donors had higher generation probabilities. Pairwise subsampling led to the expectation that sequencing depth would affect the degree of clonotype sharing among donors.

Healthy HIV-negative adults with no recently reported acute infections or vaccinations were included as donors. Only Caucasian adults living in Nashville, Tennessee, USA were represented among the donors. CD4+ T cells were enriched through magnetic negative selection, after which naive cells were positively selected on CD45RA and the remaining negative fraction served as the memory subset. Blood was obtained by leukapheresis, after which PBMCs were separated by Ficoll-Histopaque density gradient centrifugation and cryopreserved in liquid nitrogen vapor phase. Analytical flow cytometry was used to check the purity and quantity of every magnetically sorted T cell population. Genomic DNA was isolated from each sorted fraction and quantified by UV absorbance on a Nanodrop 2000c. TCR CDR3 regions were amplified from genomic DNA by multiplex PCR using the deep immunoSEQ assay. Genomic DNA extracted from each cell subset was distributed evenly over all wells of several immunoSEQ 96-well plates, and each plate served as one replicate. Each replicate PCR for sorted subsets received approximately 220 ng genomic DNA, equal to around 32,000 T cell genomes. Purified libraries were quantified with a Qubit 3.0 fluorometer, sized on a Bioanalyzer 2100, and re-quantified with the KAPA Library Quantification kit. Every immunoSEQ 96-well plate was sequenced on a dedicated single-read 150-cycle Illumina NextSeq 550 flow cell. Per the original workflow: Because the immunoSEQ output held only junctional sequences and lacked quality scores, the filtering could not match the filtering applied to full-length reads. Sequences were annotated with PyIR, a Python wrapper for IgBLAST v1.9, and V/J genes and CDR3 were assigned using IMGT germline references. Reads were removed for weak V/J assignments (E-value above 1e-6), missing CDR3, stop codons, out-of-frame junctions, or ambiguous translated residues. A V3J clonotype was defined by an identical inferred V gene, J gene, and CDR3 amino acid sequence. To compute the percentage overlap between repertoires, the number of shared unique clonotypes was divided by the size of the smaller repertoire. RTK rarefaction, the Chao1 estimator, and Recon v2.1 estimates of unobserved clonotypes were used to assess repertoire richness. Generation probabilities were computed with OLGA for all TCRbeta clonotypes obtained by the gDNA method from a handful of donors. In TCRdb, the immuneACCESS table is reduced to in-frame sequences with V and J assigned. These tables do not hold every clone; where another copy was compared, an unresolved V gene accounts for under half, and the others remain unexplained. For V, J and clone size, that table is used; D and trimming come from the DNA. The sample records under 850,000 clones, around 77% of which are singletons. The ten biggest clones cover about 1.7% of the sample.

Details on this clone: It lacks a known antigen. No per-base quality is available; no much larger clone lies one base away.

Source material: memory CD4+ T cells sorted from blood. Per the publication, the cell subset or site label means: CD45RA-negative fraction. The TCR sequence derives from a woman between 25 and 40 years old in good health.

The CDR3 has the sequence CASSLQGILSGELFF. The DNA sequence reads TGTGCCAGCAGTTTACAAGGGATCTTGTCCGGGGAGCTGTTTTTT. The V gene is TRBV28 and the J gene is TRBJ2-2, with the identity of the D gene unclear. From the cysteine through the phenylalanine, the CDR3 covers 15 amino acids. Only CDR3 DNA is held: 45 bases, read in frame from base 1. The CDR1 and CDR2 encoded by the germline V gene are MDHEN and SYDVKM. The junction shows trimming of 2 bases on V and 6 bases on J, plus 13 bases between the germline ends.